The following is a T cell receptor beta chain sequence with its context. Antigen unknown. Germline and junction disagree at one end, which may indicate a read error. Assay used: immunoSEQ multiplex PCR; TCRdb lists only in-frame clones, some missing. Of more than 15,000 clones listed, roughly 82% were seen once; the top ten hold 31%. The sample comes from a study of CD4 T cells in relation to SARS-CoV-2 and coronaviruses. Across the study: After less than eleven days of antigen culture, PBMC TCR beta CDR3s were sequenced. Crossreactive spike epitopes shared across donors were mapped to their HLA restriction.

The CDR3 loop spans 13 amino acids. In germline, CDR1 is SGHDT, CDR2 YYEEEE. Before the COVID-19 pandemic, during about 2010-2018, CD4+ T cells were taken from unexposed donors. Isolation of CD4+ T cells took place after less than 11 days in culture. The TCR comes from a human donor in good health. The sequencing sample was made of CD4+ T cells from PBMCs, cultured in vitro. V usage is TRBV5-6 and J usage is TRBJ1-2; D unresolved. The DNA of the CDR3 is TGTGCCAGCAGCTTGAGCACGGACGCAGTAGGTCCCTTC. It codes for CASSLSTDAVGPF.